The 23 T cell receptor beta chains given below trace back to one sample, sequenced in a study of cytomegalovirus exposure and HLA in healthy donors. Amplification used 60 Vbeta primers and 13 Jbeta primers. Sequencing used immunoSEQ multiplex PCR; TCRdb keeps in-frame clones, though not all of them. Counted here are about 190,000 clones, around 80% occurring once; the ten biggest clones make up 0.95% to 1.4%. The sequenced material came from PBMCs. The receptors originated from a woman in her thirties or forties in good health and CMV-seronegative.

This clone was seen more than once but under ten times. The V and J genes are TRBV5-6 and TRBJ2-5; maybe TRBD1 (6 bases). Trimming took off 5 bases at V and 0 bases at J, with 17 bases between the two ends. Germline V CDR1 and CDR2: SGHDT, YYEEEE. The length of the CDR3 is 16 residues. This chain's CDR3 is CASSSFSGDNQETQYF. CDR3 sequence (DNA): TGTGCCAGCAGTTCGTTTAGTGGGGACAACCAAGAGACCCAGTACTTC. The variable domain in full, with the rest retrieved from reference TRBV5-6 and TRBJ2-5, is DAGVTQSPTHLIKTRGQQVTLRCSPKSGHDTVSWYQQALGQGPQFIFQYYEEEERQRGNFPDRFSGHQFPNYSSELNVNALLLGDSALYLCASSSFSGDNQETQYFGPGTRLLVL.

The chain recombines TRBV5-1 with TRBJ1-1; unclear D gene. CDR3 length equals 12 residues. Trimming removed 5 bases from V and 4 bases from J, with 9 bases in between. Germline V gene lookup returns CDR1 SGHRS and CDR2 YFSETQ. The DNA of the CDR3 is TGCGCCAGCAGTCTAGAGGCCACTGAAGCTTTCTTT. Translated, it gives CASSLEATEAFF.

This sequence joins TRBV4-2 and TRBJ2-3; D is perhaps TRBD2 (6 bases). V lost 0 bases to trimming and J lost 0 bases, with 13 bases between them. The CDR3 totals 17 residues. In germline, CDR1 is LGHNA, CDR2 YNFKEQ. In DNA form, the CDR3 reads TGTGCCAGCAGCCAAGATCACGGGAGAGATAGCACAGATACGCAGTATTTT. Its protein is CASSQDHGRDSTDTQYF.

This chain links TRBV30 with TRBJ1-2, with a tentative D call TRBD1 (5 bases). Germline CDR1 and CDR2: GTSNPN and SVGIG (reference sequence). V lost 3 bases and J lost 8, with 16 bases in between. This CDR3 spans 13 amino acids. CDR3 sequence: CAWSASGFGGYTF. In nucleotides, the CDR3 is TGTGCCTGGAGCGCGTCAGGGTTTGGAGGCTACACCTTC.

The chain uses TRBV5-4 and TRBJ1-1; 11 nucleotides match TRBD1. V trimming: 4 bases; J trimming: 0 bases; junction bases outside the gene matches: 5. CDR1 is SGHNT and CDR2 is YYREEE in the germline V gene (reference sequence). The CDR3 loop spans 16 amino acids. CDR3 DNA: TGTGCCAGCAGCGGGGGACAGGGGGTATTGAACACTGAAGCTTTCTTT. As protein: CASSGGQGVLNTEAFF.

The chain links TRBV13 to TRBJ2-3; D may be TRBD1 (6 bases). CDR3 length equals 15 residues. Germline CDR1 PRHDT, CDR2 FYEKMQ (reference sequence). The V and J ends lost 6 bases and 0 bases respectively, with 13 bases between them. The CDR3 spells CASRRRTASTDTQYF. CDR3 coding DNA: TGTGCCAGCAGGCGTCGGACAGCTAGCACAGATACGCAGTATTTT. Full variable domain (missing parts from reference TRBV13 and TRBJ2-3): AAGVIQSPRHLIKEKRETATLKCYPIPRHDTVYWYQQGPGQDPQFLISFYEKMQSDKGSIPDRFSAQQFSDYHSELNMSSLELGDSALYFCASRRRTASTDTQYFGPGTRLTVL.

This clone was seen just once. Other DNA sequences in this sample translate to the same CDR3. The rearrangement links TRBV5-1 to TRBJ1-1; D perhaps matches TRBD1 (6 bases). Trimming removed 4 bases at V and 1 base at J, with 11 bases between. The CDR3 sequence is 14 residues long. The V gene's germline CDR1 is SGHRS and CDR2 YFSETQ. The CDR3 DNA reads TGCGCCAGCAGCACCGACAGGACGAACACTGAAGCTTTCTTT. This codes for CASSTDRTNTEAFF.

CDR3 sequence: CASSEETPTNRAQGYGYTF. For the CDR3, the DNA is TGTGCCAGCAGTGAAGAGACCCCAACCAACAGGGCCCAGGGCTATGGCTACACCTTC. V gene TRBV6-1 combines with J gene TRBJ1-2, with D possibly matching TRBD1 (6 bases). This CDR3 is built from 19 residues. Looked up from germline, CDR1 is MNHNS and CDR2 is SASEGT. V was trimmed by 1 base and J by 4 bases, leaving 25 bases between them.

The chain is built from TRBV7-9 and TRBJ2-5, with 9 bases aligning to TRBD1. CDR3 size: 15 residues. Losses at the gene ends were 5 bases for V and 3 bases for J; bases not matched to a gene: 7. CDR1 and CDR2 (germline): SEHNR, FQNEAQ (reference sequence). CDR3 nucleotide sequence: TGTGCCAGCAGCCCGACAGGGGGTGATGAAGAGACCCAGTACTTC. Amino acid sequence: CASSPTGGDEETQYF.

A few counts support this clone. The chain couples TRBV10-3 to TRBJ1-2; possibly TRBD1 for D (6 bases). The V end lost 4 bases, the J end lost 0 bases, and 21 bases lay between the germline ends. CDR3 length: 18 amino acids. The germline gives CDR1 ENHRY, CDR2 SYGVKD. CDR3 DNA: TGTGCCATCAGTGCAAAAAACACCGAACAGGGAGCTAACTATGGCTACACCTTC. It specifies CAISAKNTEQGANYGYTF.

The rearrangement links TRBV9 to TRBJ2-3; 7 bases map to TRBD2. V lost 3 bases to trimming and J lost 0 bases; unmatched junction nucleotides: 4. CDR3 size: 15 residues. Germline CDR1 is SGDLS and CDR2 is YYNGEE. DNA for the CDR3: TGTGCCAGCAGCGGCGGACTAGTTAGCACAGATACGCAGTATTTT. This gives the protein CASSGGLVSTDTQYF.

The gene calls are TRBV19 and TRBJ1-2; 7 positions match TRBD1. After removal of 10 bases from V and 2 bases from J, the junction contained 7 bases not matched to a gene. The CDR3 consists of 13 residues. Germline CDR1 reads LNHDA; CDR2 reads SQIVND (reference sequence). CDR3 nucleotides: TGTGCCACCAAGGACAGGTTCAACTATGGCTACACCTTC. This encodes CATKDRFNYGYTF.

The CDR3 loop is CASGGLRETQYF. The DNA of the CDR3 is TGTGCCAGCGGAGGCCTGAGGGAGACCCAGTACTTC. The chain employs TRBV11-3 and TRBJ2-5; TRBD2 might be the D (5 bases). Germline V gives CDR1 SGHNT, CDR2 YENEEA. The germline V and J ends were trimmed by 8 bases and 5 bases, with 12 bases remaining between them. The CDR3 totals 12 residues.

This chain joins TRBV7-9 and TRBJ2-7; a weak D match, TRBD1 (6 bases). This CDR3 spans 13 amino acids. Germline V lookup: CDR1 SEHNR, CDR2 FQNEAQ (reference sequence). Trimming removed 4 bases from V and 2 bases from J, with 9 bases in between. The CDR3: CASSWDTTYEQYV. CDR3 bases: TGTGCCAGCAGCTGGGACACCACCTACGAGCAGTACGTC.

V and J are TRBV6-1 and TRBJ2-4, with 8 nucleotides matching TRBD2. The J segment lost 0 bases and the V segment lost 2 bases, leaving 6 bases of the junction unmatched. Looked up from germline, CDR1 is MNHNS and CDR2 is SASEGT. The CDR3 runs 17 residues. Here the CDR3 reads CASSEQLADIAKNIQYF. DNA of the CDR3: TGTGCCAGCAGTGAACAACTAGCGGATATAGCCAAAAACATTCAGTACTTC.

The chain employs TRBV14 and TRBJ1-2; D might be TRBD1 (5 bases). This CDR3 comprises 13 residues. Germline V gene lookup returns CDR1 SGHDN and CDR2 FVKESK. Trimming shortened V by 1 base and J by 8 bases, and 11 bases separated the two germline ends. This CDR3 reads CASSQGRVGGYTF. CDR3 nucleotides: TGTGCCAGCAGCCAAGGCAGGGTGGGAGGCTACACCTTC. Full variable domain (missing parts from reference TRBV14 and TRBJ1-2): EAGVTQFPSHSVIEKGQTVTLRCDPISGHDNLYWYRRVMGKEIKFLLHFVKESKQDESGMPNNRFLAERTGGTYSTLKVQPAELEDSGVYFCASSQGRVGGYTFGSGTRLTVV.

J is TRBJ1-2 and V is TRBV9; 11 bases line up with TRBD1. Trimming took 4 bases from V and 7 from J; bases not matched to a gene: 6. From germline, CDR1 is SGDLS and CDR2 YYNGEE. This CDR3 has 14 residues. In nucleotides, the CDR3 is TGTGCCAGCAGCCCCAGGACAGGGGGCAGTGGCTACACCTTC. Its translation is CASSPRTGGSGYTF.

V and J are TRBV4-3 and TRBJ1-2, with D maybe TRBD1 (6 bases). CDR3 length: 14 residues. Germline assignment: CDR1 LGHNA and CDR2 YSLEER. Trimming removed 2 bases at V and 7 bases at J, with 14 bases between. The CDR3 sequence is CASSQSRGHSGYTF. CDR3 sequence (DNA): TGCGCCAGCAGCCAATCCAGGGGCCATAGTGGCTACACCTTC.

This clone was counted only a few times. The genes are TRBV19 and TRBJ1-3, with 7 bases lining up with TRBD1. The V gene's germline CDR1 is LNHDA and CDR2 SQIVND (reference sequence). The CDR3 length is 16 residues. Trimming took 3 bases from V and 0 from J; bases not matched to a gene: 5. The DNA of the CDR3 is TGTGCCAGTAGTATTGACAGGGAGGCCTCTGGAAACACCATATATTTT. Protein product: CASSIDREASGNTIYF.

The V call is TRBV18, the J call TRBJ2-1; 16 bases are a match to TRBD2. The germline V gene has CDR1 KGHSH and CDR2 LQKENI. The junction had 4 bases not matched to a gene; V was cut back by 0 bases and J by 5 bases. The CDR3 contains 18 residues. The CDR3 coding sequence is TGTGCCAGCTCACCACCGGGACTAGCGGGAGGGTGGAACAATGAGCAGTTCTTC. Translation: CASSPPGLAGGWNNEQFF.

The genes are TRBV7-2 and TRBJ1-1; a possible D gene is TRBD1 (6 bases). Trimming removed 4 bases from V and 7 bases from J, with 13 bases in between. In germline, CDR1 is SGHTA, CDR2 FQGNSA. This CDR3 has 13 amino acids. The CDR3 bases are TGTGCCAGCAGCTACCGACAGGATGGTGAAGCTTTCTTT. Its translation is CASSYRQDGEAFF.

V gene TRBV29-1 combines with J gene TRBJ2-5; no clear D. Trimming left V 3 bases short and J 0 bases short, with 2 bases between. The germline V gene encodes CDR1 SQVTM and CDR2 ANQGSEA. This CDR3 is 11 amino acids long. Here the CDR3 DNA reads TGCAGCGTTGACTACCAAGAGACCCAGTACTTC. Amino acids: CSVDYQETQYF.

V gene TRBV10-3 combines with J gene TRBJ1-2; 9 positions agree with TRBD1. J gave up 7 bases and V 2 bases, and 8 bases lay outside the gene matches. Looked up from germline, CDR1 is ENHRY and CDR2 is SYGVKD. The CDR3 is 15 residues long. DNA of the CDR3: TGTGCCATCAGTGAGGCCCGACAGGGGGTTTCTGGCTACACCTTC. Translating it yields CAISEARQGVSGYTF.